This T cell receptor beta chain was obtained from a study of technical replicates of blood from a handful of donors. CDR1 and CDR2 (germline): SGHVS, FNYEAQ. The CDR3 runs 15 residues. The ends were cut back, 0 bases at V and 3 bases at J, with 6 bases in the middle. Generated by immunoSEQ multiplex PCR, the TCRdb table keeps only in-frame clones and is missing some. The sample contains 95,000 or so clones, 85% to 95% of which appear only once. The material sequenced was T cells isolated from PBMCs. This chain joins TRBV7-6 and TRBJ2-6; D is unclear. The TCR originated in a human donor in good health. The CDR3 sequence: CASSLASGGANVLTF. CDR3 DNA: TGTGCCAGCAGCTTAGCGTCAGGTGGGGCCAACGTCCTGACTTTC.